This entry describes one T cell receptor beta chain. Its matching antigen is unknown. Libraries were prepared by immunoSEQ multiplex PCR; TCRdb keeps only in-frame clonotypes and omits some of them. The profile shows fewer than 15,000 clones, around 93% of them singletons. These data are taken from a study of B cell selection in AIRE deficiency. Study observations and caveats: Shared Treg sequences were biased toward short CDR3s with few non-templated nucleotide insertions.

This CDR3 spans 15 amino acids. Germline CDR1 and CDR2: SGHTA and FQGNSA. The germline V and J ends were trimmed by 1 base and 7 bases, with 17 bases remaining between them. Regulatory T cells were sorted as CD4+CD25hiCD127low/negative. The chain carries TRBV7-2 and TRBJ2-7; a weak D match, TRBD2 (5 bases). The sample comprised Tregs sorted from PBMCs. The TCR comes from a human donor with AIRE deficiency. CDR3 nucleotide sequence: TGTGCCAGCAGCTTAGGTTTTTGGACTCAGGCGGAGCAGTACTTC. Translation: CASSLGFWTQAEQYF.